This TCR beta chain came from a study of shared clonotypes between healthy human individuals. The V gene's germline CDR1 is LNHDA and CDR2 SQIVND (reference sequence). The CDR3 loop spans 14 amino acids. V gave up 3 bases and J gave up 4 bases; unmatched junction bases: 2. Sequencing used immunoSEQ multiplex PCR; TCRdb keeps in-frame clones, though not all of them. The sample records roughly 2,300,000 clones, 85% to 95% being singletons. The CD4+ fraction was divided into a CD45RA+ naive subset and a CD45RA-negative memory subset. The chain links TRBV19 to TRBJ2-7, with 11 bases identical to TRBD2. This clonotype was obtained from a man aged 18 to 30 in good health. Some clones in this sample may be carry-over from other donors' samples. The material sequenced was naive CD4+ T cells from PBMCs. The subset was: CD45RA+ positively selected. The CDR3 sequence: CASSITSGSYEQYF. The CDR3 DNA reads as TGTGCCAGTAGTATTACTAGCGGGAGTTACGAGCAGTACTTC.